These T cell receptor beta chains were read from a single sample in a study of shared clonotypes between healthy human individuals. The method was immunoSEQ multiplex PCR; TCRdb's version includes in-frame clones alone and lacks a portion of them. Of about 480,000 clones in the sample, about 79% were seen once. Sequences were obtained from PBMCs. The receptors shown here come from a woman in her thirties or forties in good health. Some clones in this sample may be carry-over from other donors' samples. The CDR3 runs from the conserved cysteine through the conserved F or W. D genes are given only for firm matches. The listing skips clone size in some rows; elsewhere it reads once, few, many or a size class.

CDR3 protein: CASTRLAGDREQYF; CDR3 DNA: TGTGCCAGCACGAGACTAGCGGGAGATCGGGAGCAGTACTTC; D gene: TRBD2; clone size: -; J gene: TRBJ2-7; V gene: TRBV28
CDR3 protein: CAISFRSGGANYGYTF; CDR3 DNA: TGTGCCATCAGCTTCCGATCAGGGGGCGCGAACTATGGCTACACCTTC; D gene: TRBD1; clone size: -; J gene: TRBJ1-2; V gene: TRBV10-3
CDR3 protein: CASSPQGYEQYF; CDR3 DNA: TGTGCCAGCAGCCCCCAGGGCTACGAGCAGTACTTC; D gene: -; clone size: -; J gene: TRBJ2-7; V gene: TRBV11-1
CDR3 protein: CASSPLSQGNYGYTF; CDR3 DNA: TGTGCCAGCTCACCATTATCTCAGGGAAACTATGGCTACACCTTC; D gene: -; clone size: once; J gene: TRBJ1-2; V gene: TRBV18
CDR3 protein: CASSLRGYETQYF; CDR3 DNA: TGTGCCAGCAGCTTACGGGGGTATGAGACCCAGTACTTC; D gene: -; clone size: -; J gene: TRBJ2-5; V gene: TRBV11-2
CDR3 protein: CASSLQGMNTEAFF; CDR3 DNA: TGCGCCAGCAGCCTACAGGGTATGAACACTGAAGCTTTCTTT; D gene: -; clone size: once; J gene: TRBJ1-1; V gene: TRBV5-1
CDR3 protein: CASSQGRGTYEQYF; CDR3 DNA: TGTGCCAGCAGCCAAGGTAGGGGGACCTACGAGCAGTACTTC; D gene: -; clone size: -; J gene: TRBJ2-7; V gene: TRBV5-5
CDR3 protein: CATSRDGAEDYTDTQYF; CDR3 DNA: TGTGCCACCAGCAGAGATGGCGCAGAGGATTACACAGATACGCAGTATTTT; D gene: -; clone size: -; J gene: TRBJ2-3; V gene: TRBV15
CDR3 protein: CASSHGALSGADTQYF; CDR3 DNA: TGTGCCAGCAGTCATGGGGCCCTCAGCGGGGCAGATACGCAGTATTTT; D gene: TRBD2; clone size: -; J gene: TRBJ2-3; V gene: TRBV7-9
CDR3 protein: CASSGWRGLGNTEAFF; CDR3 DNA: TGTGCCAGCAGCGGGTGGCGGGGGTTGGGGAACACTGAAGCTTTCTTT; D gene: -; clone size: -; J gene: TRBJ1-1; V gene: TRBV5-6
CDR3 protein: CASSLFPPTYGYTF; CDR3 DNA: TGTGCCAGCAGTTTATTTCCCCCCACCTATGGCTACACCTTC; D gene: -; clone size: -; J gene: TRBJ1-2; V gene: TRBV27
CDR3 protein: CASSPRSGGSGAYEQYF; CDR3 DNA: TGTGCCAGTAGTCCCCGTTCGGGGGGAAGTGGGGCCTACGAGCAGTACTTC; D gene: TRBD2; clone size: -; J gene: TRBJ2-7; V gene: TRBV19